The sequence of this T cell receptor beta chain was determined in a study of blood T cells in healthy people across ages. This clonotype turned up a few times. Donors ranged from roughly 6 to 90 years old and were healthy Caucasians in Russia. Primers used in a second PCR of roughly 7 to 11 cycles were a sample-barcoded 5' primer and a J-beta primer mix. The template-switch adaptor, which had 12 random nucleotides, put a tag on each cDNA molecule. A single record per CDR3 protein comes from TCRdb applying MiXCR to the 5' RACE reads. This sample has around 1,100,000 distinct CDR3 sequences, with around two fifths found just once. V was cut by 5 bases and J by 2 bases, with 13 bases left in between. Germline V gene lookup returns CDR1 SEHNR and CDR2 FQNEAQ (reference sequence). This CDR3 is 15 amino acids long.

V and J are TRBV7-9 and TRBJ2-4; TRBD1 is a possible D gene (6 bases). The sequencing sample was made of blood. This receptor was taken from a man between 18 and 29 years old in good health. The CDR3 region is CASSHAQGSKNIQYF. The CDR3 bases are TGTGCCAGCAGCCACGCACAGGGTTCCAAAAACATTCAGTACTTC.